This T cell receptor (beta chain) stems from a study of metastatic and nonmetastatic thyroid tumors. About the study: It was across blood and tumor or nodule tissue from malignant and benign thyroid patients that repertoires were compared.

Thyroid surgery was performed in patients who had received no treatment beforehand. As to this clone: Its antigen is undetermined.

Study-level results: Malignant thyroid tumors reportedly exceeded benign nodules significantly in TCR beta diversity, with the difference appearing in blood and tumor.

Germline-derived CDR1 and CDR2 are MGHRA and YSYEKL. The CDR3 runs to 17 residues. Trimming left V 5 bases short and J 3 bases short, with 19 bases between. Study processing details: It was from CDR3 differences across clinicopathological groups that a distant-metastasis classifier for papillary thyroid cancer was built. TCRdb ran MiXCR on the PCR reads. TCRdb's processing, not the authors' own work, is the source of the V and J calls. The sample yields tens of thousands of clones, 33% seen once. The clonotype originates from a female donor with papillary thyroid cancer or a benign thyroid nodule (not recorded which). Some clones in this sample may be carry-over from other donors' samples. Sample: tumor tissue. The chain uses TRBV4-1 and TRBJ1-4, with unresolved D. The CDR3 DNA reads TGCGCCAGCAGCGCTAACTCAGTGATGGCTTCTAATGAAAAACTGTTTTTT. This sequence encodes CASSANSVMASNEKLFF.